This entry lists 32 T cell receptor beta chains sequenced from one sample in a study of blood T cell repertoires in COVID-19. TCRdb's copy holds only in-frame clones and misses some; the assay was immunoSEQ multiplex PCR. Of a few hundred thousand clones listed, approximately 86% are singletons. The sequencing sample was made of PBMCs or T cells enriched from blood (not recorded which). Source of these receptors: a woman aged 40 to 50 with acute COVID-19.

V gene TRBV7-2 combines with J gene TRBJ1-5; weak D call: TRBD1 (5 bases). Trimming left V 0 bases short and J 6 bases short, with 12 bases between. This CDR3 spans 15 amino acids. Germline V gives CDR1 SGHTA, CDR2 FQGNSA. The CDR3 DNA sequence: TGTGCCAGCAGCTTAGCCAACCAGGGCAGTCAGCCCCAGCATTTT. Its protein is CASSLANQGSQPQHF.

The chain couples TRBV5-1 to TRBJ2-5, with D tentatively TRBD2 (5 bases). This CDR3 is 14 amino acids long. Trimming stripped 2 bases from V and 4 bases from J, with 12 bases between. Germline V gene sequence: CDR1 SGHRS, CDR2 YFSETQ. CDR3 amino acids: CASSFNSEGETQYF. The CDR3 region has the DNA TGCGCCAGCAGCTTTAACAGTGAGGGAGAGACCCAGTACTTC.

This sequence joins TRBV27 and TRBJ1-5; 9 positions match TRBD1. The CDR3 contains 14 residues. The trim removed 6 bases at V and 5 bases at J, leaving 5 bases unmatched. CDR1 is MNHEY, CDR2 SMNVEV, per germline (reference sequence). Here the CDR3 reads CASRVTGGYQPQHF. CDR3 in DNA: TGTGCCAGCAGGGTGACAGGGGGTTATCAGCCCCAGCATTTT.

The gene calls are TRBV9 and TRBJ2-3; possibly TRBD1 for D (5 bases). There are 13 residues in the CDR3. The germline gives CDR1 SGDLS, CDR2 YYNGEE. Trimming removed 0 bases at V and 4 bases at J, with 6 bases between. The DNA for the CDR3 is TGTGCCAGCAGCGTAGGACAGCCAGATACGCAGTATTTT. This translates into CASSVGQPDTQYF.

V usage is TRBV5-6 and J usage is TRBJ2-7; TRBD1 agrees at 8 bases. Germline V lookup: CDR1 SGHDT, CDR2 YYEEEE. The V segment lost 4 bases and the J segment 3 bases; nucleotides outside the gene matches: 9. The CDR3 runs to 15 residues. As DNA, the CDR3 is TGTGCCAGCAGCCCCGGCCCAGGACAGGGCTACGAGCAGTACTTC. The encoded protein is CASSPGPGQGYEQYF.

This rearrangement joins TRBV18 to TRBJ2-3; D not certain. This CDR3 contains 14 residues. The V gene lost 4 bases and the J gene lost 0 bases, with 8 bases spanning the gap. CDR1 is KGHSH, CDR2 LQKENI, per germline. CDR3 nucleotides: TGTGCCAGCTCACAGACTGTTAGCACAGATACGCAGTATTTT. This translates into CASSQTVSTDTQYF.

This clone came up a few times. The J gene is TRBJ2-1, the V gene TRBV23-1; D possibly corresponds to TRBD2 (5 bases). TRBV23-1 is classed as an ORF, of uncertain function. V was cut by 6 bases and J by 3 bases, with 18 bases left in between. The CDR3 covers 16 residues. CDR3 loop: CASSPRVTGVYNEQFF. DNA of the CDR3: TGCGCCAGCAGCCCCCGGGTGACCGGGGTCTACAATGAGCAGTTCTTC.

The chain recombines TRBV6-5 with TRBJ1-6, with TRBD1 identical over 8 bases. The J segment lost 11 bases and the V segment lost 5 bases, leaving 11 bases of the junction unmatched. CDR1 and CDR2 (germline): MNHEY, SVGAGI. The CDR3 totals 15 residues. CDR3 DNA sequence: TGTGCCAGCAGTATTCAGGACAGGGAGCGGACACCCCTCCACTTT. It encodes CASSIQDRERTPLHF.

The chain joins TRBV7-8 to TRBJ2-1; TRBD2 matches 7 bases. CDR3 length equals 15 residues. Germline V lookup: CDR1 SGHVS, CDR2 FQNEAQ. Losses at the gene ends were 2 bases for V and 6 bases for J; bases not matched to a gene: 7. The CDR3 sequence is CASSLPGGGSNEQFF. In DNA form, the CDR3 reads TGTGCCAGCAGCTTACCCGGGGGAGGGAGCAATGAGCAGTTCTTC.

This chain uses TRBV2 with TRBJ2-1; 13 bases are a match to TRBD2. The germline V gene has CDR1 SNHLY and CDR2 FYNNEI. Trimming took 10 bases from V and 5 from J; bases not matched to a gene: 8. The CDR3 loop spans 15 amino acids. The CDR3 DNA is TGTGCCACAACCTTAGGACTAGCGGGAGACAATGAGCAGTTCTTC. The encoded protein is CATTLGLAGDNEQFF.

This clone was observed at least ten times. This chain connects TRBV10-2 to TRBJ2-1; possible D gene TRBD1, 6 bases. Deletions cut 3 bases from V and 4 bases from J, with 10 bases between. The CDR3 contains 14 residues. CDR1 is WSHSY, CDR2 SAAADI, per germline. In nucleotides, the CDR3 is TGCGCCAGCAGTGAAGGACAGCCATACAATGAGCAGTTCTTC. Translated, it gives CASSEGQPYNEQFF.

The chain employs TRBV7-6 and TRBJ2-5; D gene uncertain. The germline CDR1 and CDR2 sequences are SGHVS and FNYEAQ. CDR3 length equals 16 residues. V was cut by 2 bases and J by 2 bases, with 15 bases left in between. The CDR3: CASSLTTTPGQETQYF. In nucleotides, the CDR3 is TGTGCCAGCAGCTTAACAACGACCCCCGGGCAAGAGACCCAGTACTTC.

V and J are TRBV11-3 and TRBJ2-1; D may be TRBD2 (6 bases). Germline-derived CDR1 and CDR2 are SGHNT and YENEEA. The germline V and J ends were trimmed by 0 bases and 4 bases, with 10 bases remaining between them. The CDR3 consists of 15 residues. The CDR3 is CASSLDSGQYNEQFF. Written as DNA, the CDR3 is TGTGCCAGCAGCTTAGATAGCGGACAATACAATGAGCAGTTCTTC.

The chain couples TRBV24-1 to TRBJ2-3, with TRBD2 as a possible D gene (5 bases). The germline CDR1 and CDR2 sequences are KGHDR and SFDVKD. The CDR3 covers 12 residues. Deletions cut 6 bases from V and 5 bases from J, with 8 bases between. This CDR3 is CATSFGEDTQYF. The CDR3 DNA sequence: TGTGCCACCAGTTTCGGGGAAGATACGCAGTATTTT.

The rearrangement links TRBV5-7 to TRBJ2-7; 7 bases are a match to TRBD2. TRBV5-7 carries the ORF label, with uncertain function. V dropped 2 bases and J dropped 0; count of bases not matched to a gene: 11. CDR3 length equals 17 residues. The CDR3 region is CASSLDRSCGSSYEQYF. CDR3 nucleotide sequence: TGTGCCAGCAGCTTAGATAGGTCGTGCGGGAGCTCCTACGAGCAGTACTTC.

The chain joins TRBV7-3 to TRBJ2-2, with TRBD2 identical over 8 bases. This CDR3 has 17 residues. Germline loops: CDR1 SGHTA, CDR2 FQGTGA. V lost 5 bases, J lost 3 bases, and 11 bases stayed unmatched. CDR3 amino acids: CASSRLNSGKHTGELFF. The DNA of the CDR3 is TGTGCCAGCAGCCGCCTCAATAGCGGGAAGCACACCGGGGAGCTGTTTTTT.

This chain joins TRBV7-6 and TRBJ2-1; tentatively, D is TRBD2 (6 bases). CDR1 and CDR2 (germline): SGHVS, FNYEAQ. V gave up 6 bases and J gave up 0 bases, with 12 bases separating them. There are 15 residues in the CDR3. Here the CDR3 reads CASSSTRSSYNEQFF. For the CDR3, the DNA is TGTGCCAGCAGTTCGACTAGGAGCTCCTACAATGAGCAGTTCTTC.

The CDR3 DNA reads TGTGCCAGCAGCGAACAGCGGATAAGCACAGATACGCAGTATTTT. It specifies CASSEQRISTDTQYF. V and J are TRBV9 and TRBJ2-3; D may be TRBD2 (5 bases). There are 15 residues in the CDR3. Germline assignment: CDR1 SGDLS and CDR2 YYNGEE. V lost 3 bases and J lost 0, with 11 bases in between. Based on the CDR3 plus reference TRBV9 and TRBJ2-3, the full variable domain is DSGVTQTPKHLITATGQRVTLRCSPRSGDLSVYWYQQSLDQGLQFLIQYYNGEERAKGNILERFSAQQFPDLHSELNLSSLELGDSALYFCASSEQRISTDTQYFGPGTRLTVL.

This rearrangement joins TRBV27 to TRBJ2-3; TRBD1 aligns across 7 bases. The germline V gene encodes CDR1 MNHEY and CDR2 SMNVEV (reference sequence). V lost 4 bases to trimming and J lost 0 bases; unmatched junction nucleotides: 4. The CDR3 contains 15 residues. CDR3 protein: CASSSRGMSTDTQYF. The CDR3, as DNA: TGTGCCAGCAGTTCCAGGGGGATGAGCACAGATACGCAGTATTTT.

The chain joins TRBV7-3 to TRBJ2-4; 10 nucleotides match TRBD1. CDR1 is SGHTA, CDR2 FQGTGA, per germline. With V trimmed by 0 bases and J by 0 bases, 2 bases remained unmatched. This CDR3 is 17 amino acids long. CDR3 residues: CASSLTGTGVAKNIQYF. DNA of the CDR3: TGTGCCAGCAGCTTAACAGGGACAGGGGTAGCCAAAAACATTCAGTACTTC.

In its sample, this clone was seen once. The J gene is TRBJ2-7, the V gene TRBV15; TRBD1 matches at 7 bases. V was pared by 3 bases and J by 7 bases, with 3 bases of the junction left unmatched. Germline CDR1 LNHNV, CDR2 YYDKDF (reference sequence). This CDR3 region has 12 residues. The chain's CDR3 is CATSRRGLEQYF. The CDR3 region has the DNA TGTGCCACCAGCAGGAGGGGGCTTGAGCAGTACTTC.

The J gene is TRBJ1-3, the V gene TRBV3-1 (or the pseudogene TRBV3-2), with D possibly being TRBD1 (5 bases). Trimming took 2 bases from V and 0 from J, leaving 11 bases between them. The CDR3 length is 16 residues. Germline V gene lookup returns CDR1 LGHDT and CDR2 YNNKEL (reference sequence). DNA of the CDR3: TGTGCCAGCAGCCAAAGACAGCTCCGCTCTGGAAACACCATATATTTT. It translates to CASSQRQLRSGNTIYF.

This chain uses TRBV9 with TRBJ2-7, with 7 bases lining up with TRBD2. Germline values: CDR1 SGDLS, CDR2 YYNGEE. This CDR3 comprises 14 residues. Germline trimming cut 2 bases from V and 2 bases from J; bases unmatched to any gene: 4. The CDR3 nucleotides are TGTGCCAGCAGCGTGGGCGGGAGTACCTACGAGCAGTACTTC. Protein: CASSVGGSTYEQYF.

The CDR3 loop is CASSHRVALSPYGYTF. For the CDR3, the DNA is TGTGCCAGCAGCCACAGGGTAGCCCTCTCCCCCTATGGCTACACCTTC. J is TRBJ1-2 and V is TRBV6-7; D possibly corresponds to TRBD1 (6 bases). TRBV6-7 is treated as an ORF (open reading frame) with a function not yet certain. CDR3 length equals 16 residues. Trimming took 6 bases from V and 4 from J, leaving 21 bases between them.

This clone was seen a handful of times. The chain recombines TRBV28 with TRBJ2-2; TRBD2 matches at 12 bases. V lost 3 bases and J lost 10; bases outside the gene matches: 12. The V gene's germline CDR1 is MDHEN and CDR2 SYDVKM. This CDR3 has 17 amino acids. CDR3 loop: CASSFPGLAGEEVELFF. The CDR3 coding sequence is TGTGCCAGCAGTTTTCCGGGACTAGCGGGCGAGGAGGTGGAGCTGTTTTTT.

The chain has TRBV7-9 and TRBJ1-5, with 7 bases fitting TRBD1. J was trimmed by 11 bases and V by 5 bases; bases with no gene match: 18. The CDR3 totals 16 residues. Germline CDR1 is SEHNR and CDR2 is FQNEAQ (reference sequence). The CDR3 DNA reads as TGTGCCAGCAGCCGGGGTTACAGGGGCGACCGTGGGGCCCAGCATTTT. Translation gives CASSRGYRGDRGAQHF.

The genes are TRBV28 and TRBJ2-5, with a possible D match to TRBD2 (6 bases). CDR1 and CDR2 from the germline V gene are MDHEN and SYDVKM. V was clipped by 7 bases and J by 3 bases, with 21 bases between them. The CDR3 contains 16 residues. The CDR3 nucleotides are TGTGCCAGCACCGAGTCGTGGGGGGATTCGAAAGAGACCCAGTACTTC. Translation gives CASTESWGDSKETQYF.

The V gene is TRBV11-3, the J gene TRBJ2-1; 7 bases are shared with TRBD2. Per the germline V gene, CDR1 is SGHNT and CDR2 is YENEEA. This CDR3 contains 14 residues. V shed 0 bases, J shed 12 bases, and the junction held 8 bases outside the gene matches. CDR3 sequence: CASSLDFNREVQFF. The CDR3 DNA sequence: TGTGCCAGCAGCTTAGATTTTAACCGGGAGGTGCAGTTCTTC.

CDR3 coding DNA: TGTGCCAGCAGCCGTATAGCGGGCAGCTACGAGCAGTACTTC. Amino acids: CASSRIAGSYEQYF. The chain has TRBV28 and TRBJ2-7; the match to TRBD2 covers 7 bases. After removal of 6 bases from V and 3 bases from J, the junction contained 8 bases not matched to a gene. The CDR3 extends over 14 amino acids. Per germline, CDR1 MDHEN and CDR2 SYDVKM.

In this sample, this clone turned up once. The chain has TRBV28 and TRBJ1-5, with 7 positions matching TRBD1. V shed 6 bases, J shed 3 bases, and the junction held 2 bases outside the gene matches. The germline V gene encodes CDR1 MDHEN and CDR2 SYDVKM. This CDR3 contains 13 residues. CDR3 coding DNA: TGTGCCAGCAGGGGACAGATCAATCAGCCCCAGCATTTT. Protein product: CASRGQINQPQHF.

V gene TRBV4-3 combines with J gene TRBJ2-7, with TRBD1 identical over 8 bases. V gave up 0 bases and J gave up 6 bases; unmatched junction bases: 10. CDR1 and CDR2 (germline): LGHNA, YSLEER. This CDR3 is 16 amino acids long. CDR3 in amino acids: CASSQDRTGSFAEQYF. DNA for the CDR3: TGCGCCAGCAGCCAAGATCGGACAGGGTCCTTCGCCGAGCAGTACTTC.

CDR3 coding DNA: TGTGCCAGCAGTTACTCGGGCACCTCCTACGAGCAGTACTTC. It specifies CASSYSGTSYEQYF. The chain uses TRBV6-5 and TRBJ2-7; no clear D. This CDR3 spans 14 amino acids. The germline V gene has CDR1 MNHEY and CDR2 SVGAGI. Trimming took off 0 bases at V and 0 bases at J, with 6 bases between the two ends.